This TCR beta chain was sequenced during a study of long-term antiretroviral therapy in people with HIV. Points from the study as a whole: ART-treated samples gained diversity yet remained below transplant donor controls. All blood samples came from the years 2004 to 2017, possibly under older ART regimens.

Sequencing relied on immunoSEQ assay v3.0, run at survey level. Sequencing targeted roughly 35,000-50,000 T-cell genomes per sample. TCRdb's table, derived via immunoSEQ multiplex PCR, lists solely in-frame clones and lacks some. The table shows 21,000 or so clones, with 88% occurring only once. Between the trimmed V and J ends, which lost 8 bases and 0 bases, there was a span of 6 bases. The CDR3 runs to 12 residues. The germline V gene encodes CDR1 MDHEN and CDR2 SYDVKM. In the case of this clone: No antigen is known for it.

Inclusion required at least two post-ART and at least one pre-ART PBMC samples. J is TRBJ2-3 and V is TRBV28, with a possible D match to TRBD2 (5 bases). The sample in question was unsorted PBMCs, obtained 2.3 years after starting antiretroviral therapy. The clonotype comes from a man aged 55 to 70 with HIV. CDR3 nucleotides: TGTGCCAGCGGGGAGAGCACAGATACGCAGTATTTT. Its protein is CASGESTDTQYF.